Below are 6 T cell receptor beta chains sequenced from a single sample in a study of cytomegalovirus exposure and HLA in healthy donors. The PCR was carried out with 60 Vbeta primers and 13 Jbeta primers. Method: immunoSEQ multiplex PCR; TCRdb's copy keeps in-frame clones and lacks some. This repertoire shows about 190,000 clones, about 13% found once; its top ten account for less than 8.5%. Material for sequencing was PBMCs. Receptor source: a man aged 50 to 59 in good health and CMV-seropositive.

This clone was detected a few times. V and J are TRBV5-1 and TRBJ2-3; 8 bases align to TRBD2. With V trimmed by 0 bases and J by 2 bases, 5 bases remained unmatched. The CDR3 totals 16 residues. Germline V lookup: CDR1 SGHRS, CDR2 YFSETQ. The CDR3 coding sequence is TGCGCCAGCAGCTTGGTTCTAGCGGGTTACACAGATACGCAGTATTTT. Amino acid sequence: CASSLVLAGYTDTQYF. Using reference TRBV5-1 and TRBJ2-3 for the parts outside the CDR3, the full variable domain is KAGVTQTPRYLIKTRGQQVTLSCSPISGHRSVSWYQQTPGQGLQFLFEYFSETQRNKGNFPGRFSGRQFSNSRSEMNVSTLELGDSALYLCASSLVLAGYTDTQYFGPGTRLTVL.

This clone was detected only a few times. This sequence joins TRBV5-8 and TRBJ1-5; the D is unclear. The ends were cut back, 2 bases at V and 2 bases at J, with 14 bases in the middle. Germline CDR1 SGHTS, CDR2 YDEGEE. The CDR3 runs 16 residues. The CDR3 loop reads CASSFQVEVGNQPQHF. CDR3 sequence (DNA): TGTGCCAGCAGCTTCCAAGTCGAGGTTGGCAATCAGCCCCAGCATTTT. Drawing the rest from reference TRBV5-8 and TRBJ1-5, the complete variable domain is EAGVTQSPTHLIKTRGQQATLRCSPISGHTSVYWYQQALGLGLQFLLWYDEGEERNRGNFPPRFSGRQFPNYSSELNVNALELEDSALYLCASSFQVEVGNQPQHFGDGTRLSIL.

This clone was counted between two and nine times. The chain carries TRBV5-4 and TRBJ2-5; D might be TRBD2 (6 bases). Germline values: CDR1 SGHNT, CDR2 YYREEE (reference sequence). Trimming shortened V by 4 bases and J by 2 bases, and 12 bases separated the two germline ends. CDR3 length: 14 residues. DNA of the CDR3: TGTGCCAGCAGCAAAGGGGACTCGCAAGAGACCCAGTACTTC. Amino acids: CASSKGDSQETQYF.

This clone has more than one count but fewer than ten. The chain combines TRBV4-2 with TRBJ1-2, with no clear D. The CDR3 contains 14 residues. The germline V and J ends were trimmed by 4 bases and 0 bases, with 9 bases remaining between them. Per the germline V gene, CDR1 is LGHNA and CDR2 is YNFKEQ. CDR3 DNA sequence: TGTGCCAGCAGCCTAACAGAAGCTAACTATGGCTACACCTTC. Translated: CASSLTEANYGYTF.

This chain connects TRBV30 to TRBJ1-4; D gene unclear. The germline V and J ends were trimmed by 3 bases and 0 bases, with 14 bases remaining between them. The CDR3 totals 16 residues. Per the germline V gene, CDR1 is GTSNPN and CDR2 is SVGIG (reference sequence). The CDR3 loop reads CAWSRHRKATNEKLFF. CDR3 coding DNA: TGTGCCTGGAGCCGGCACAGAAAGGCAACTAATGAAAAACTGTTTTTT.

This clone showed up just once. The CDR3 spells CASISLSGGANYEQYF. CDR3 in DNA: TGTGCCAGCATTTCCCTTAGCGGGGGGGCCAATTACGAGCAGTACTTC. This chain joins TRBV27 and TRBJ2-7; 11 bases are shared with TRBD2. Germline trimming cut 7 bases from V and 4 bases from J; bases unmatched to any gene: 12. From germline, CDR1 is MNHEY and CDR2 SMNVEV (reference sequence). There are 16 residues in the CDR3.